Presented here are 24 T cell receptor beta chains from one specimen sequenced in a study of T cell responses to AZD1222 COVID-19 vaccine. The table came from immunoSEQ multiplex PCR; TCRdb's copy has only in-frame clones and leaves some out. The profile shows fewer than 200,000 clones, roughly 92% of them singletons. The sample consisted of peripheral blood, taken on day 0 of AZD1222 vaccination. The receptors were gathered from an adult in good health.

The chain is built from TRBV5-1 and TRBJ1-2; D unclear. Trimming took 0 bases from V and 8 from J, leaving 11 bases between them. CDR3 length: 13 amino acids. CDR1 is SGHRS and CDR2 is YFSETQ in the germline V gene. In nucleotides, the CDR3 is TGCGCCAGCAGCTTGGGAAGGTTTTGGGGCTACACCTTC. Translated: CASSLGRFWGYTF.

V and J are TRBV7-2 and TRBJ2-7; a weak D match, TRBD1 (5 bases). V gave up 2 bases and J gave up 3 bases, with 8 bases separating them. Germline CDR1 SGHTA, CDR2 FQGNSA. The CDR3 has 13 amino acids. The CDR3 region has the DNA TGTGCCAGCAGCTTACGACAGAACTACGAGCAGTACTTC. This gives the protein CASSLRQNYEQYF.

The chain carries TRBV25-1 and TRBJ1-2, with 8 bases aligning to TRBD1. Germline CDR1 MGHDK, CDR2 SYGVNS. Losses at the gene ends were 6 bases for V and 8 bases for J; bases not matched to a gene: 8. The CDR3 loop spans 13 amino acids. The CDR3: CASRPRTGYGYTF. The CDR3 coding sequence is TGTGCCAGCAGACCTAGGACAGGGTACGGCTACACCTTC.

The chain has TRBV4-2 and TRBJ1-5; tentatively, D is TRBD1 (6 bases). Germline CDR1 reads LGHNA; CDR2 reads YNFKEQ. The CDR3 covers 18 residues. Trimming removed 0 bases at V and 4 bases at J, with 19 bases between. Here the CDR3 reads CASSQDLRQVYGNQPQHF. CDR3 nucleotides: TGTGCCAGCAGCCAAGATTTGAGACAGGTCTACGGGAATCAGCCCCAGCATTTT.

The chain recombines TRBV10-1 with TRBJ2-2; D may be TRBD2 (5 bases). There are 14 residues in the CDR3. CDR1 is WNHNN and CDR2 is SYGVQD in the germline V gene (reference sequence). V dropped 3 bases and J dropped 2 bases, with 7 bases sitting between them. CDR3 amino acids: CASSDEGNTGELFF. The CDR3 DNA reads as TGCGCCAGCAGTGACGAGGGTAACACCGGGGAGCTGTTTTTT.

The CDR3 nucleotides read TGCGCCAGCAGCCCTACTGGGAACACTGAAGCTTTCTTT. The encoded protein is CASSPTGNTEAFF. This rearrangement joins TRBV10-1 to TRBJ1-1, with D hard to call. The CDR3 runs to 13 residues. From germline, CDR1 is WNHNN and CDR2 SYGVQD (reference sequence). V gave up 6 bases and J gave up 1 base, with 9 bases separating them.

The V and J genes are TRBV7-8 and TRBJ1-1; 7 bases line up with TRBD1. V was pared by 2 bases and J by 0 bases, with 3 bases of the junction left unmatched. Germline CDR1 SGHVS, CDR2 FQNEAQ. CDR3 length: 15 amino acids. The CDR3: CASSLMGQLNTEAFF. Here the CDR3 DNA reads TGTGCCAGCAGCTTAATGGGACAGTTGAACACTGAAGCTTTCTTT.

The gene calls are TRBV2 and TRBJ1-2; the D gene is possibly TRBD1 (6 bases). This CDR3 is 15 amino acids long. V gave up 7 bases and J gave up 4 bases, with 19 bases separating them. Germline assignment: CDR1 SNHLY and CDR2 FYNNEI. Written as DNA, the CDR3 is TGTGCCAGCATCTTGACCCTCGGACAGTCCTATGGCTACACCTTC. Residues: CASILTLGQSYGYTF.

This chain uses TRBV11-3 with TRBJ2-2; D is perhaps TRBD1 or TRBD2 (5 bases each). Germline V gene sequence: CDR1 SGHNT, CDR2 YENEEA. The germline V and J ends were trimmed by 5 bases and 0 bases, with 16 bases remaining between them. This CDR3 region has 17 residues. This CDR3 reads CASSRTGRRSNTGELFF. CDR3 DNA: TGTGCCAGCAGCCGTACGGGACGCCGCTCGAACACCGGGGAGCTGTTTTTT.

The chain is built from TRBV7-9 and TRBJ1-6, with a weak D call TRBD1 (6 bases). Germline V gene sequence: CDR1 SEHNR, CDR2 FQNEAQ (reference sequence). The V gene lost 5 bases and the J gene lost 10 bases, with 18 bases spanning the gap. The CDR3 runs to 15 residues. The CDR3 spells CASSVSQGSGSPLHF. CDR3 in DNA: TGTGCCAGCAGCGTCTCACAGGGCTCGGGCTCACCCCTCCACTTT. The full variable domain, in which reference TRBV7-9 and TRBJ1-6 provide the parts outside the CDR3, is DTGVSQNPRHKITKRGQNVTFRCDPISEHNRLYWYRQTLGQGPEFLTYFQNEAQLEKSRLLSDRFSAERPKGSFSTLEIQRTEQGDSAMYLCASSVSQGSGSPLHFGNGTRLTVT.

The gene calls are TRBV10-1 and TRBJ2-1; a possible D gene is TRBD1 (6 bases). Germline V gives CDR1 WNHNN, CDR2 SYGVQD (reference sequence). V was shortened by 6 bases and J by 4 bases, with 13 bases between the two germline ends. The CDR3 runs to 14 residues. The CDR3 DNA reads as TGCGCCAGCAGGGACAGCGGTCCTTACAATGAGCAGTTCTTC. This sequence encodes CASRDSGPYNEQFF.

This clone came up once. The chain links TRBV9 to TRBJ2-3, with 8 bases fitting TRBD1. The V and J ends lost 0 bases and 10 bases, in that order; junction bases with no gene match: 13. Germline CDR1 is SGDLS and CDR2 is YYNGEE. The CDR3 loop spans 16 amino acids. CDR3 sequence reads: CASSVGGRGRYQAQYF. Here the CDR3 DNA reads TGTGCCAGCAGCGTAGGGGGCAGGGGGCGTTATCAAGCGCAGTATTTT.

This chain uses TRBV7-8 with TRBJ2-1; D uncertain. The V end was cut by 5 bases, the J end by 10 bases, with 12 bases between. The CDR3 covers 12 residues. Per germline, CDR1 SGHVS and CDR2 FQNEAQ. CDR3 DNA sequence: TGTGCCAGCAGCACAGAGGTTCTCGAGCAGTTCTTC. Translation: CASSTEVLEQFF.

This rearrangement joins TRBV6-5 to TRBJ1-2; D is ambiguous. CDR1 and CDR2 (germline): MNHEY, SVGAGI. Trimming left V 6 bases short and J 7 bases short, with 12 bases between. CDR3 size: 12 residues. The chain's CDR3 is CASRRGEFGYTF. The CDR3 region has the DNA TGTGCCAGCAGACGGGGAGAATTTGGCTACACCTTC.

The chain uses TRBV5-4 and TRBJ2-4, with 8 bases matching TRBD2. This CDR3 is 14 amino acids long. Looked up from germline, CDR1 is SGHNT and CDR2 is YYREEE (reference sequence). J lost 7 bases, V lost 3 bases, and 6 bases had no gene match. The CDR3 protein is CASSSPRGGNIQYF. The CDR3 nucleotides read TGTGCCAGCAGCTCCCCACGGGGGGGGAACATTCAGTACTTC.

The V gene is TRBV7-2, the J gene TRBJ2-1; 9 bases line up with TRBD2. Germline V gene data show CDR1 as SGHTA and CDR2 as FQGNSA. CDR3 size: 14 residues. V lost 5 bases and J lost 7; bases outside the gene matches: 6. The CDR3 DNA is TGTGCCAGCAGCATTAGCGGGAGACGGAATGAGCAGTTCTTC. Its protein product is CASSISGRRNEQFF.

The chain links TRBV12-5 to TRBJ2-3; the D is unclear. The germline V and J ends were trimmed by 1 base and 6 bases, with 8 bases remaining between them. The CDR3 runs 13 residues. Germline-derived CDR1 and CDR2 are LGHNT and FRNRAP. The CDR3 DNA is TGTGCTAGTGGTTTGGCCGTCCTGGATACGCAGTATTTT. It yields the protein CASGLAVLDTQYF.

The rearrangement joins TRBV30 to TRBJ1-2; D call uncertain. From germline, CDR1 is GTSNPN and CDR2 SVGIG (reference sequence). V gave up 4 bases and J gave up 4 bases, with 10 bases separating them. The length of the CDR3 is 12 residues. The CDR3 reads CAWKSLIYGYTF. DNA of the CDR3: TGTGCCTGGAAGTCGCTGATCTATGGCTACACCTTC. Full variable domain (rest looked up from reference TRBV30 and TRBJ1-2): SQTIHQWPATLVQPVGSPLSLECTVEGTSNPNLYWYRQAAGRGLQLLFYSVGIGQISSEVPQNLSASRPQDRQFILSSKKLLLSDSGFYLCAWKSLIYGYTFGSGTRLTVV.

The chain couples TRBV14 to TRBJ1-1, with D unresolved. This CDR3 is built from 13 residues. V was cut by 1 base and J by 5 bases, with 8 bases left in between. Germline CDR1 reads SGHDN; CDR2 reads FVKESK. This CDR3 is CASSQGLGTEAFF. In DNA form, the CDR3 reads TGTGCCAGCAGCCAAGGCCTGGGGACTGAAGCTTTCTTT.

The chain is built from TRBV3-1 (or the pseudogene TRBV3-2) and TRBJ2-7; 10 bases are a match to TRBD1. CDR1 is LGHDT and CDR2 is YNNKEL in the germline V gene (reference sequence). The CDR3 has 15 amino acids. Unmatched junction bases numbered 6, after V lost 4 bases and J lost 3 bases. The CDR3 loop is CASSPGTGDYYEQYF. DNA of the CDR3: TGTGCCAGCAGCCCCGGGACAGGGGATTACTACGAGCAGTACTTC.

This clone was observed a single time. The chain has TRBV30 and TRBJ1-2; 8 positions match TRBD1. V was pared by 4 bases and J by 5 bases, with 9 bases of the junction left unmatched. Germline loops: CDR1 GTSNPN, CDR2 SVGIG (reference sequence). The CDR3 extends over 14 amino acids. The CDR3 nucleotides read TGTGCCTGGACAGGGGGCGCAGAAGAGTATGGCTACACCTTC. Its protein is CAWTGGAEEYGYTF.

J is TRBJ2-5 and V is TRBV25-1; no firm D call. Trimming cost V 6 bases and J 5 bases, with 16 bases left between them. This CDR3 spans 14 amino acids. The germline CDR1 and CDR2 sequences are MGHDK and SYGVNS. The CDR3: CASRKPGGWETQYF. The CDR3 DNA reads TGTGCCAGCAGAAAACCCGGCGGTTGGGAGACCCAGTACTTC.

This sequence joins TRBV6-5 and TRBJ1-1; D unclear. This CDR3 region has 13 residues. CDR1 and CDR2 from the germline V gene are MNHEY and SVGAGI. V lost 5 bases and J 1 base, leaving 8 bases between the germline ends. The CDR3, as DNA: TGTGCCAGCAGTCGTAGGGCGAACACTGAAGCTTTCTTT. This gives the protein CASSRRANTEAFF.

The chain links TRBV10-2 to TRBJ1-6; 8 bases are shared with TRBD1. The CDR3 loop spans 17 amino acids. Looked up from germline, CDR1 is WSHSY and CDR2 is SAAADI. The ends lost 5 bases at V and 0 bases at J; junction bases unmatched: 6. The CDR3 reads CASSLTGENSYNSPLHF. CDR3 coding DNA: TGCGCCAGCAGTTTGACAGGGGAGAACTCCTATAATTCACCCCTCCACTTT.